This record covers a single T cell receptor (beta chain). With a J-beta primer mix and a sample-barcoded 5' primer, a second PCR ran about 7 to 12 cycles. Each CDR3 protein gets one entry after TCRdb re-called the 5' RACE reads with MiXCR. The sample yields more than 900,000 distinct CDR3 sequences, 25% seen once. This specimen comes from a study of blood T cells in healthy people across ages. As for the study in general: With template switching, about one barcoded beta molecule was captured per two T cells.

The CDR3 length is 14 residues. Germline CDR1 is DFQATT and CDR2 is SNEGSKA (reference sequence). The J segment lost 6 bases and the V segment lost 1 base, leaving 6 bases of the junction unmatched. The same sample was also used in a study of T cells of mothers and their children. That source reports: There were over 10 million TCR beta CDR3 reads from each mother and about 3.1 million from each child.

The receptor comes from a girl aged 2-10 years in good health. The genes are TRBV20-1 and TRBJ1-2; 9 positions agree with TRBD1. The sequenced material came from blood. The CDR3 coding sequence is TGCAGTGCTAGAGCTTGGGACAGGGAGGATGGCTACACCTTC. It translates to CSARAWDREDGYTF.